These 20 T cell receptor beta chains were sequenced from one sample in a study of T cell responses to AZD1222 COVID-19 vaccine. Only in-frame clones appear in the TCRdb table, and some are missing; sequencing was by immunoSEQ multiplex PCR. Here the sample spans 65,000 to 75,000 clones, around nine tenths being singletons. Source: peripheral blood, taken 28 days after the second dose of the MenACWY control vaccine. All receptors derive from an adult who received the MenACWY meningococcal vaccine as a control.

This clone was observed a few times. CDR3 bases: TGTGCCATCAAGGCAGGGGGTGAGAACACTGAAGCTTTCTTT. Protein: CAIKAGGENTEAFF. The chain recombines TRBV10-3 with TRBJ1-1; 7 nucleotides align to TRBD1. The CDR3 totals 14 residues. Germline CDR1 and CDR2: ENHRY and SYGVKD. The junction had 6 bases not matched to a gene; V was cut back by 7 bases and J by 1 base.

This chain uses TRBV5-1 with TRBJ2-2; a weak D match, TRBD1 (5 bases). The CDR3 sequence is 15 residues long. The V end lost 4 bases, the J end lost 4 bases, and 14 bases lay between the germline ends. Germline values: CDR1 SGHRS, CDR2 YFSETQ. The CDR3 nucleotides read TGCGCCAGCAGCCCACCGACAGACGTCACCGGGGAGCTGTTTTTT. Residues: CASSPPTDVTGELFF.

The chain joins TRBV16 to TRBJ2-7; 7 nucleotides line up with TRBD1. J lost 0 bases, V lost 5 bases, and 7 bases had no gene match. CDR1 is KGHSY and CDR2 is FQNENV in the germline V gene. This CDR3 spans 15 amino acids. CDR3 in DNA: TGTGCCAGCAGCTCCGACAGGGTGAGCTCCTACGAGCAGTACTTC. Protein product: CASSSDRVSSYEQYF.

J is TRBJ2-7 and V is TRBV7-9; 7 bases line up with TRBD2. Germline assignment: CDR1 SEHNR and CDR2 FQNEAQ (reference sequence). V was pared by 6 bases and J by 0 bases, with 8 bases of the junction left unmatched. The CDR3 totals 15 residues. The CDR3 protein is CASSELSGVSYEQYF. CDR3 nucleotides: TGTGCCAGCAGTGAATTAAGCGGGGTCTCCTACGAGCAGTACTTC.

V gene TRBV19 combines with J gene TRBJ2-2; 7 bases agree with TRBD2. Germline CDR1 is LNHDA and CDR2 is SQIVND (reference sequence). This CDR3 has 15 amino acids. After removal of 3 bases from V and 4 bases from J, the junction contained 5 bases not matched to a gene. The CDR3 reads CASSISSGSTGELFF. CDR3 in DNA: TGTGCCAGTAGTATTTCTAGCGGCTCCACCGGGGAGCTGTTTTTT.

This rearrangement joins TRBV2 to TRBJ2-2; D not certain. Germline-derived CDR1 and CDR2 are SNHLY and FYNNEI. The CDR3 totals 13 residues. The germline V and J ends were trimmed by 7 bases and 3 bases, with 9 bases remaining between them. CDR3 in DNA: TGTGCCAGCATTTGGAGCGACACCGGGGAGCTGTTTTTT. This sequence encodes CASIWSDTGELFF. Together with reference TRBV2 and TRBJ2-2, the CDR3 gives the full variable domain: EPEVTQTPSHQVTQMGQEVILRCVPISNHLYFYWYRQILGQKVEFLVSFYNNEISEKSEIFDDQFSVERPDGSNFTLKIRSTKLEDSAMYFCASIWSDTGELFFGEGSRLTVL.

This clone has a single count. J is TRBJ2-2 and V is TRBV18; 7 nucleotides match TRBD2. From germline, CDR1 is KGHSH and CDR2 LQKENI. After removal of 3 bases from V and 0 bases from J, the junction contained 13 bases not matched to a gene. The CDR3 is made up of 19 amino acids. In nucleotides, the CDR3 is TGTGCCAGCTCACCTTTGGCATCTCTAGCGGAAGCGAACACCGGGGAGCTGTTTTTT. It specifies CASSPLASLAEANTGELFF.

The rearrangement joins TRBV27 to TRBJ1-1; no definite D call. Germline values: CDR1 MNHEY, CDR2 SMNVEV (reference sequence). This CDR3 has 13 residues. The V end was cut by 3 bases, the J end by 4 bases, with 9 bases between. The CDR3 bases are TGTGCCAGCAGTTTGGGATTTGGCACTGAAGCTTTCTTT. It translates to CASSLGFGTEAFF.

This chain joins TRBV3-1 (or the pseudogene TRBV3-2) and TRBJ2-7, with TRBD1 matching 9 bases. V gave up 0 bases and J gave up 4 bases; unmatched junction bases: 4. This CDR3 spans 15 amino acids. Germline V gene lookup returns CDR1 LGHDT and CDR2 YNNKEL (reference sequence). The CDR3: CASSQEIGTGYEQYF. The CDR3 bases are TGTGCCAGCAGCCAAGAAATCGGGACAGGGTACGAGCAGTACTTC.

The genes are TRBV11-2 and TRBJ1-3; D remains ambiguous. The CDR3 sequence is 13 residues long. The V end lost 1 base, the J end lost 7 bases, and 8 bases lay between the germline ends. Per germline, CDR1 SGHAT and CDR2 FQNNGV. As DNA, the CDR3 is TGTGCCAGCAGCTTAGCTCTGCGTAACACCATATATTTT. This sequence encodes CASSLALRNTIYF.

The rearrangement uses TRBV14 and TRBJ1-4; D uncertain. Germline V CDR1 and CDR2: SGHDN, FVKESK. This CDR3 is 12 amino acids long. V was clipped by 10 bases and J by 5 bases, with 11 bases between them. The CDR3 nucleotides read TGTGCCACACAAAAGGCCAATGAAAAACTGTTTTTT. Amino acids: CATQKANEKLFF.

The chain couples TRBV6-5 to TRBJ1-1, with D tentatively TRBD1 (5 bases). This CDR3 contains 14 residues. CDR1 and CDR2 (germline): MNHEY, SVGAGI. Trimming took off 6 bases at V and 0 bases at J, with 11 bases between the two ends. CDR3 sequence reads: CASRSRGMNTEAFF. CDR3 bases: TGTGCCAGCAGGTCCCGGGGGATGAACACTGAAGCTTTCTTT.

The chain employs TRBV28 and TRBJ2-2; TRBD1 agrees at 10 bases. The V gene's germline CDR1 is MDHEN and CDR2 SYDVKM. V was pared by 5 bases and J by 3 bases, with 6 bases of the junction left unmatched. The CDR3 length is 16 residues. CDR3 sequence: CASSTPGQGYTGELFF. CDR3 in DNA: TGTGCCAGCAGTACACCGGGACAGGGGTACACCGGGGAGCTGTTTTTT. Looking up the rest from reference TRBV28 and TRBJ2-2 gives the full variable domain: DVKVTQSSRYLVKRTGEKVFLECVQDMDHENMFWYRQDPGLGLRLIYFSYDVKMKEKGDIPEGYSVSREKKERFSLILESASTNQTSMYLCASSTPGQGYTGELFFGEGSRLTVL.

This chain joins TRBV10-3 and TRBJ1-5; TRBD1 is a possible D gene (6 bases). There are 16 residues in the CDR3. V was pared by 2 bases and J by 3 bases, with 14 bases between. In germline, CDR1 is ENHRY, CDR2 SYGVKD. Here the CDR3 DNA reads TGTGCCATCAGTGAGAATACAGGGCGAAACAATCAGCCCCAGCATTTT. Translating gives CAISENTGRNNQPQHF.

V gene TRBV5-4 combines with J gene TRBJ2-7; D gene ambiguous. The CDR3 is 14 residues long. From germline, CDR1 is SGHNT and CDR2 YYREEE (reference sequence). Trimming removed 0 bases at V and 3 bases at J, with 10 bases between. As DNA, the CDR3 is TGTGCCAGCAGCTTGGGAATAAAACTCTACGAGCAGTACTTC. It specifies CASSLGIKLYEQYF. The full variable domain, in which reference TRBV5-4 and TRBJ2-7 provide the parts outside the CDR3, is ETGVTQSPTHLIKTRGQQVTLRCSSQSGHNTVSWYQQALGQGPQFIFQYYREEENGRGNFPPRFSGLQFPNYSSELNVNALELDDSALYLCASSLGIKLYEQYFGPGTRLTVT.

The V gene is TRBV6-5, the J gene TRBJ2-7, with 10 bases aligning to TRBD1. V lost 6 bases and J lost 1; bases outside the gene matches: 6. From germline, CDR1 is MNHEY and CDR2 SVGAGI. This CDR3 comprises 15 residues. The DNA for the CDR3 is TGTGCCAGCAGGCGACAGGGGGCGGGTTCCTACGAGCAGTACTTC. Amino acids: CASRRQGAGSYEQYF.

The rearrangement uses TRBV3-1 (or the pseudogene TRBV3-2) and TRBJ2-3; 9 nucleotides match TRBD2. The V segment lost 5 bases and the J segment 3 bases; nucleotides outside the gene matches: 6. Germline CDR1 LGHDT, CDR2 YNNKEL (reference sequence). The CDR3 runs to 15 residues. The CDR3 reads CASSSSGDETDTQYF. The CDR3 DNA reads as TGTGCCAGCAGCTCTAGCGGGGACGAGACAGATACGCAGTATTTT.

This chain joins TRBV19 and TRBJ1-1, with a tentative D call TRBD1 (5 bases). Trimming cost V 1 base and J 4 bases, with 10 bases left between them. The CDR3 consists of 14 residues. The germline V gene encodes CDR1 LNHDA and CDR2 SQIVND (reference sequence). The CDR3 region is CASSIVYGTTEAFF. The CDR3, as DNA: TGTGCCAGTAGTATAGTTTACGGGACCACTGAAGCTTTCTTT.

The V call is TRBV5-1, the J call TRBJ1-2; 9 positions match TRBD1. V lost 4 bases and J lost 4; bases outside the gene matches: 8. CDR3 size: 15 residues. The germline V gene has CDR1 SGHRS and CDR2 YFSETQ. DNA of the CDR3: TGCGCCAGCAGCCCTACCGACAGGGGGGGCTATGGCTACACCTTC. Protein product: CASSPTDRGGYGYTF. Drawing the rest from reference TRBV5-1 and TRBJ1-2, the complete variable domain is KAGVTQTPRYLIKTRGQQVTLSCSPISGHRSVSWYQQTPGQGLQFLFEYFSETQRNKGNFPGRFSGRQFSNSRSEMNVSTLELGDSALYLCASSPTDRGGYGYTFGSGTRLTVV.

The chain is built from TRBV7-8 and TRBJ2-7; D remains unclear. V lost 2 bases and J lost 3, with 5 bases in between. CDR3 size: 12 residues. Germline V gene sequence: CDR1 SGHVS, CDR2 FQNEAQ. The chain's CDR3 is CASSLQDYEQYF. As DNA, the CDR3 is TGTGCCAGCAGCTTACAAGACTACGAGCAGTACTTC.